This TCR beta chain derives from a study of technical replicates of blood from four donors. Profiled with immunoSEQ multiplex PCR; TCRdb holds only in-frame clones, not every one. The data contain 85,000 to 100,000 clones, approximately 96% of them singletons. The V segment lost 4 bases and the J segment 2 bases; nucleotides outside the gene matches: 8. In germline, CDR1 is SGDLS, CDR2 YYNGEE. The CDR3 length is 15 residues. The chain employs TRBV9 and TRBJ2-7, with TRBD2 matching 8 bases. This TCR derives from a human donor in good health. Sequenced: T cells isolated from PBMCs. The DNA of the CDR3 is TGTGCCAGCAGCTACGATGAAGCGGGGGCCTACGAGCAGTACTTC. The encoded protein is CASSYDEAGAYEQYF. Full variable domain (outside the CDR3, taken from reference TRBV9 and TRBJ2-7): DSGVTQTPKHLITATGQRVTLRCSPRSGDLSVYWYQQSLDQGLQFLIQYYNGEERAKGNILERFSAQQFPDLHSELNLSSLELGDSALYFCASSYDEAGAYEQYFGPGTRLTVT.